Listed below are T cell receptor beta chains from one sample, sequenced in a study of post-analysis software for immune sequencing data. In TCRdb, the PCR reads were re-called with MiXCR into one record per CDR3 protein. Found here are about 500,000 distinct CDR3 sequences, under 55% of them singletons; the top ten hold about 12%. The material sequenced was blood. These receptors originate from a girl aged 5 to 17 with multiple sclerosis. The CDR3 runs from the conserved cysteine through the conserved F or W. The order of the fields is V gene, D gene, J gene, CDR3 protein. D genes are given only for firm matches.

TRBV11-2,TRBD2,TRBJ2-5,CASSLEGIKRGIFYQETQYF
TRBV20-1,NA,TRBJ2-1,CSADTGAPPKEQFF
TRBV7-3,TRBD2,TRBJ2-1,CASNLAGENFNEQFF
TRBV11-2,TRBD2,TRBJ2-7,CASRVSGRSSYEQYF
TRBV7-9,NA,TRBJ2-1,CASSLGQAPSYNEQFF
TRBV6-5,TRBD2,TRBJ2-3,CASSIDRGLAGAPKYF
TRBV5-6,NA,TRBJ2-2,CAGSLTGVNTGELFF
TRBV6-6,NA,TRBJ2-5,CVSNLGSQETQYF
TRBV7-2,TRBD1,TRBJ2-7,CASSWPGQGCYEQYF
TRBV27,TRBD2,TRBJ2-7,CASSSRGGGLAFEQYF
TRBV5-5,TRBD1,TRBJ2-1,CASSTRTGGLYEQFF
TRBV6-5,TRBD1,TRBJ2-7,CASTQRGQGRNGEQYF
TRBV7-9,NA,TRBJ2-7,CASSARTYEQYF
TRBV7-3,NA,TRBJ1-2,CASSPGRSPNYGYTF
TRBV7-2,TRBD1,TRBJ2-7,CASSFAGTDPYEQYF
TRBV20-1,TRBD1,TRBJ1-1,CSASPRGGEAFF
TRBV7-9,TRBD2,TRBJ2-5,CASSLQLAGVAETQYF
TRBV4-1,NA,TRBJ2-7,CASSQEIHYEQYF
TRBV7-9,NA,TRBJ2-5,CASSLGLGQQYF
TRBV5-6,NA,TRBJ2-3,CASSLGGISTDTQYF
TRBV4-2,TRBD1,TRBJ2-5,CASSQDGQVQETQYF
TRBV27,TRBD1,TRBJ2-1,CASSFLPGQVSHEQFF
TRBV7-9,TRBD2,TRBJ2-1,CASRPISGDSYNEQFF
TRBV7-8,TRBD2,TRBJ2-3,CASVLGVAGVGDTQYF
TRBV29-1,NA,TRBJ1-1,CSVDKTGADTEAFF
TRBV5-1,NA,TRBJ2-3,CASSGSRGRPDTQYF
TRBV5-1,TRBD2,TRBJ2-1,CAGSLTSASSYNEQFF
TRBV28,NA,TRBJ2-3,CAGSFRGKKREPDTQYF
TRBV6-1,TRBD1,TRBJ1-5,CASRRDRGPYSNQPQHF
TRBV29-1,NA,TRBJ2-6,CSVMGGGANVLTF
TRBV4-2,TRBD2,TRBJ2-7,CASSQERTSGGIYEQYF
TRBV6-5,NA,TRBJ2-7,CASRRTYISYEQYF
TRBV9,TRBD1,TRBJ2-7,CASSVDGDRPYEQYF
TRBV7-2,NA,TRBJ2-3,CASSLGGAGDPSDTQYF
TRBV10-3,TRBD2,TRBJ2-1,CAISESGFLAEDNEQFF
TRBV7-2,NA,TRBJ1-1,CASSHAGGVTEAFF
TRBV7-2,NA,TRBJ2-1,CASSPERLVAFF